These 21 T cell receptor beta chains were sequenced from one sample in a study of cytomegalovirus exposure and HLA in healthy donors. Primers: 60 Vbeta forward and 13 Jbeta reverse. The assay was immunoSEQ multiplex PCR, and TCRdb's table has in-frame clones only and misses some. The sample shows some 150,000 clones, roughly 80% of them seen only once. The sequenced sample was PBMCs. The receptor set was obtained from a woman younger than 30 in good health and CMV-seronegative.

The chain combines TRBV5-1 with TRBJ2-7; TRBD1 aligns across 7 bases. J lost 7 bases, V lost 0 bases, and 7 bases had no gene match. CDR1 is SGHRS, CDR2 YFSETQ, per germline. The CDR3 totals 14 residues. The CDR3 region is CASSLDTGTAEQYF. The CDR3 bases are TGCGCCAGCAGCTTGGACACTGGGACAGCAGAGCAGTACTTC.

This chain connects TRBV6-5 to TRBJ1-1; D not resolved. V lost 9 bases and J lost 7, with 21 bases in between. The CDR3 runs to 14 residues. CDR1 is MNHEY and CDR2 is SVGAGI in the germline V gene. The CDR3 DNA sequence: TGTGCCAGTCACATTACCAATGAACGAAATGAAGCTTTCTTT. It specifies CASHITNERNEAFF.

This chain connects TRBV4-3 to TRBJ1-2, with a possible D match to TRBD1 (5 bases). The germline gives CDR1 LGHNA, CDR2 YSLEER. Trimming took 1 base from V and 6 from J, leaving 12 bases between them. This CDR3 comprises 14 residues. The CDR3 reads CASSQGGGGDGYTF. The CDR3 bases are TGCGCCAGCAGCCAAGGTGGCGGGGGTGATGGCTACACCTTC.

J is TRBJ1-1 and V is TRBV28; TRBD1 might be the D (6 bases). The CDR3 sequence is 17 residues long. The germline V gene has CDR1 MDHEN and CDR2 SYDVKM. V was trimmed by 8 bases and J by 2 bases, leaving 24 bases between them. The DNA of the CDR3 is TGTGCCAGCCCTTGGGGGGGGCCGCCTCGGACTAACACTGAAGCTTTCTTT. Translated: CASPWGGPPRTNTEAFF.

The CDR3 here is CASSLSLTSTDTQYF. The CDR3 DNA reads TGCGCCAGCAGCTTATCCCTGACTAGCACAGATACGCAGTATTTT. The rearrangement uses TRBV5-1 and TRBJ2-3, with D unclear. V was trimmed by 2 bases and J by 0 bases, leaving 10 bases between them. The germline gives CDR1 SGHRS, CDR2 YFSETQ. This CDR3 comprises 15 residues.

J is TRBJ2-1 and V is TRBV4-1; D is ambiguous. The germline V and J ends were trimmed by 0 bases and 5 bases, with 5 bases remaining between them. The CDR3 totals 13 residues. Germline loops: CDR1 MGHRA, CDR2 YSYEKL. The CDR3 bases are TGCGCCAGCAGCCAAGAGAGGCACAATGAGCAGTTCTTC. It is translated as CASSQERHNEQFF.

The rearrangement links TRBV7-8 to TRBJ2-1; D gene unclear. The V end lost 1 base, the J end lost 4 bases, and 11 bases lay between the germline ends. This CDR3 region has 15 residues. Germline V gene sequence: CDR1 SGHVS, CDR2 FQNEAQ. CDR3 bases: TGTGCCAGCAGCTTAGGCCCGTTGCAGTACAATGAGCAGTTCTTC. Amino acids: CASSLGPLQYNEQFF.

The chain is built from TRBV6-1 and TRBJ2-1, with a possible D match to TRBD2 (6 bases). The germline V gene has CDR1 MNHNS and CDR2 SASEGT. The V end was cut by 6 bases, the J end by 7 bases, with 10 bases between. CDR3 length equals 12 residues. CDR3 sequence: CASRNRGNEQFF. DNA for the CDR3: TGTGCCAGCAGGAACCGGGGGAATGAGCAGTTCTTC.

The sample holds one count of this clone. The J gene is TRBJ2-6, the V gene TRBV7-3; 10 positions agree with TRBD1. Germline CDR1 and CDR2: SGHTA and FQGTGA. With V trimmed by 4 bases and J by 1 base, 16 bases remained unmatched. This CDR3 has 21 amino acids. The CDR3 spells CASSSNPRRDRGRSGANVLTF. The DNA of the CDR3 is TGTGCCAGCAGCTCAAACCCCCGCCGGGACAGGGGTAGGTCTGGGGCCAACGTCCTGACTTTC.

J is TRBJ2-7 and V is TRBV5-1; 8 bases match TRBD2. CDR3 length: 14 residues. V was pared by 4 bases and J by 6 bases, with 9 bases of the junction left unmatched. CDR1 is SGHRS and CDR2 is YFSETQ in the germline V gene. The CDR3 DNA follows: TGCGCCAGCAGCCCGCGGGGGGCTAACGGCGAGCAGTACTTC. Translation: CASSPRGANGEQYF.

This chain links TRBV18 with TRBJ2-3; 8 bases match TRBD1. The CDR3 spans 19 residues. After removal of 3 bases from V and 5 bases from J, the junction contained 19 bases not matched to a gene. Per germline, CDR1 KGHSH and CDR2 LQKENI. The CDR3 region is CASSPFPLKTQTGEDTQYF. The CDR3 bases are TGTGCCAGCTCACCGTTCCCCCTAAAAACACAGACAGGGGAAGATACGCAGTATTTT.

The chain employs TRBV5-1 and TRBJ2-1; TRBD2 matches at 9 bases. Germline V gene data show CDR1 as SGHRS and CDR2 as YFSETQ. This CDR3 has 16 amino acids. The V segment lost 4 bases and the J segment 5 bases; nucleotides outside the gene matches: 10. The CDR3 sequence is CASSPRAGGPNNEQFF. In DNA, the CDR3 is TGCGCCAGCAGCCCTAGGGCGGGAGGGCCTAACAATGAGCAGTTCTTC.

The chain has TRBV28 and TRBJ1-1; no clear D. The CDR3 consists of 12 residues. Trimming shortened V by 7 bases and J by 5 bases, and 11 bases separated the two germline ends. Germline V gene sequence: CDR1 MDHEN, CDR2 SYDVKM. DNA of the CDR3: TGTGCCAGCAAATGGCGAGGAACTGAAGCTTTCTTT. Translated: CASKWRGTEAFF. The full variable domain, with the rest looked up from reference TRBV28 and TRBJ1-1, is DVKVTQSSRYLVKRTGEKVFLECVQDMDHENMFWYRQDPGLGLRLIYFSYDVKMKEKGDIPEGYSVSREKKERFSLILESASTNQTSMYLCASKWRGTEAFFGQGTRLTVV.

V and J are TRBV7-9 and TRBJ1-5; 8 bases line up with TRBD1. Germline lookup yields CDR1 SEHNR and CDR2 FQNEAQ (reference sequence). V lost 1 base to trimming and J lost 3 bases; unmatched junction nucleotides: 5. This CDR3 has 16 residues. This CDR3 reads CASSLGTGRYNQPQHF. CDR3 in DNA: TGTGCCAGCAGCTTAGGGACAGGGCGATACAATCAGCCCCAGCATTTT.

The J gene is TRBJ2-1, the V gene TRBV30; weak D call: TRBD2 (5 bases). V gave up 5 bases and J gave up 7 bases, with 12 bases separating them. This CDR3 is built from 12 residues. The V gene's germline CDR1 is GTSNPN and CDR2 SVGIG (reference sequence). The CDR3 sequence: CAWGPRGNEQFF. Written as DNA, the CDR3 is TGTGCCTGGGGCCCCCGGGGAAATGAGCAGTTCTTC.

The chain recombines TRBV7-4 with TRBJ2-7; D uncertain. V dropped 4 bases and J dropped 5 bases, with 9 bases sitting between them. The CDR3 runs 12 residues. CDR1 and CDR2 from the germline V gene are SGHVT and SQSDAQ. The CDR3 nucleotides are TGTGCCAGCAGCTACCGCGGCCACGAGCAGTACTTC. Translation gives CASSYRGHEQYF. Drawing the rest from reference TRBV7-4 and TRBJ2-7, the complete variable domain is GAGVSQSPRYKVAKRGRDVALRCDSISGHVTLYWYRQTLGQGSEVLTYSQSDAQRDKSGRPSGRFSAERPERSVSTLKIQRTEQGDSAVYLCASSYRGHEQYFGPGTRLTVT.

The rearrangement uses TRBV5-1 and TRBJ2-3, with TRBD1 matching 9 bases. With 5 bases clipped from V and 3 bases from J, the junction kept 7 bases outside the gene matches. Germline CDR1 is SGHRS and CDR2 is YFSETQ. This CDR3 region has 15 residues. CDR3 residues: CASRPPGQGTDTQYF. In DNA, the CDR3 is TGCGCCAGCAGGCCTCCGGGACAGGGAACAGATACGCAGTATTTT.

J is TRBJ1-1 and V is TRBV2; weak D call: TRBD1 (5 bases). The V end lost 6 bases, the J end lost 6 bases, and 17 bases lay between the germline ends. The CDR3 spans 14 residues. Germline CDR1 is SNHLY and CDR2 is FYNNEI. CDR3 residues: CASRADARGAEAFF. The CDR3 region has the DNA TGTGCCAGCAGAGCGGACGCCCGGGGGGCTGAAGCTTTCTTT.

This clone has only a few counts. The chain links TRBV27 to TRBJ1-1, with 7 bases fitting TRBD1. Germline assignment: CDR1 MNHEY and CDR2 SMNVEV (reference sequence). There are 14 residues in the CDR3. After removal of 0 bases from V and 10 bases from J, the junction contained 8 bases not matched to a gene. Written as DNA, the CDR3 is TGTGCCAGCAGTTTATCTAGGACAGGTGATGTAGCTTTCTTT. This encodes CASSLSRTGDVAFF.

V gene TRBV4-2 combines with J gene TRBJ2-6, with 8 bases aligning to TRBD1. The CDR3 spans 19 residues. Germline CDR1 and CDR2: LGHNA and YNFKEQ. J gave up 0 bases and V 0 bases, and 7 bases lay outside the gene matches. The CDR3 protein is CASSQDWTGLRSGANVLTF. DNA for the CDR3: TGTGCCAGCAGCCAAGACTGGACAGGGCTACGCTCTGGGGCCAACGTCCTGACTTTC.

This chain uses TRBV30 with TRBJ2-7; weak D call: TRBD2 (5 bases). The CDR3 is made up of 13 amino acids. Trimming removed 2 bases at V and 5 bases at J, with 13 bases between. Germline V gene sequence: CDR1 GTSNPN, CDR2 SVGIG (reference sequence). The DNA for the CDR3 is TGTGCCTGGAGTAAGACGGACTTAGACGAGCAGTACTTC. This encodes CAWSKTDLDEQYF.